This T cell receptor (beta chain) was retrieved from a study of T cell repertoires in cytomegalovirus infection. This clonotype has at least ten counts. Its antigen is not known. The CDR3 has 16 amino acids. V lost 0 bases to trimming and J lost 6 bases; unmatched junction nucleotides: 7. Germline V gene data show CDR1 as SGDLS and CDR2 as YYNGEE. One entry per CDR3 protein results from TCRdb running MiXCR on the reads. The repertoire includes about 310,000 distinct CDR3 sequences, 25% of them detected once, and about an eighth sits in the top ten. Sequenced here: cultured PBMCs, sampled from culture after CMV antigen stimulation. The origin of this receptor is a human donor in good health (CMV status not recorded). Some clones in this sample may be carry-over from other donors' samples. This rearrangement joins TRBV9 to TRBJ2-2, with 8 bases aligning to TRBD1. The CDR3 nucleotides read TGTGCCAGCAGCGTAGTCCCACAGGGGGTATCCGGGGAGCTGTTTTTT. Translated, it gives CASSVVPQGVSGELFF.